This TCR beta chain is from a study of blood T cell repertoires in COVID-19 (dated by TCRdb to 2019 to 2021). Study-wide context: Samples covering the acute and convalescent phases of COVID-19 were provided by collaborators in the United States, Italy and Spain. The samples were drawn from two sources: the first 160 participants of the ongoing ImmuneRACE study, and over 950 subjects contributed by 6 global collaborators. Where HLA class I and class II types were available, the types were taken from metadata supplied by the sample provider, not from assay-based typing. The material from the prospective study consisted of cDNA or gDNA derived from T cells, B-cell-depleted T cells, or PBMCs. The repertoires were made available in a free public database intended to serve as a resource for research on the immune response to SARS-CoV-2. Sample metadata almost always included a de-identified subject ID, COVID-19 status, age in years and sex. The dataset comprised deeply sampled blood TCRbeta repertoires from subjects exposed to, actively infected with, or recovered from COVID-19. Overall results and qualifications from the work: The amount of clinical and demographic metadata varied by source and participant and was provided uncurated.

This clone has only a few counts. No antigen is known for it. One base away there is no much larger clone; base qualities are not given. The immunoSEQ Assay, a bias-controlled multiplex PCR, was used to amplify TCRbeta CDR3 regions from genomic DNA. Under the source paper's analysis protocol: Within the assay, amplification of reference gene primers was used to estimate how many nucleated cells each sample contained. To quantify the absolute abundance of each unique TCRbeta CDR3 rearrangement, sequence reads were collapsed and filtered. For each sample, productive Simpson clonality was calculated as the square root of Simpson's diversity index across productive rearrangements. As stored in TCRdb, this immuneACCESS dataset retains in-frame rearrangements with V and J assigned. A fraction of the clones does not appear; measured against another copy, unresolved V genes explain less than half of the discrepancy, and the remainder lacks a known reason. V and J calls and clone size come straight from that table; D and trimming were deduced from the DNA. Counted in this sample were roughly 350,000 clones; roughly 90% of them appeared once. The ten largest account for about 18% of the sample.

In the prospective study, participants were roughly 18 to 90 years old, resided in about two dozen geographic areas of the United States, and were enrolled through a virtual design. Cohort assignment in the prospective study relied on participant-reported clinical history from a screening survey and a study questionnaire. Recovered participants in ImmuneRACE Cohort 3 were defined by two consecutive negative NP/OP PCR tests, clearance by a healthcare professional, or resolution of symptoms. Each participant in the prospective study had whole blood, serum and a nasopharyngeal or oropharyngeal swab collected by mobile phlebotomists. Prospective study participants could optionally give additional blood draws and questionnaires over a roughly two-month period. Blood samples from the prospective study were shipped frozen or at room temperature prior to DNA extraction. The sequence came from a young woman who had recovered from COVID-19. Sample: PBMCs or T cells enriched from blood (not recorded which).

The CDR3 protein sequence reads: CASSFGVSIGTQYF. The sequenced DNA: TGTGCCAGCAGTTTCGGAGTGTCAATAGGGACCCAGTACTTC. The chain uses TRBV27 and TRBJ2-5; the D gene assignment is ambiguous. Trimming costs V 3 bases and J 7 bases, and their ends lie 15 bases apart. The CDR3 contains 14 residues, cysteine and phenylalanine counted. Kept here is only the CDR3 DNA, which spans 42 bases and is read in frame from base 1. CDR1 MNHEY and CDR2 SMNVEV were looked up in the germline V gene (reference sequence).